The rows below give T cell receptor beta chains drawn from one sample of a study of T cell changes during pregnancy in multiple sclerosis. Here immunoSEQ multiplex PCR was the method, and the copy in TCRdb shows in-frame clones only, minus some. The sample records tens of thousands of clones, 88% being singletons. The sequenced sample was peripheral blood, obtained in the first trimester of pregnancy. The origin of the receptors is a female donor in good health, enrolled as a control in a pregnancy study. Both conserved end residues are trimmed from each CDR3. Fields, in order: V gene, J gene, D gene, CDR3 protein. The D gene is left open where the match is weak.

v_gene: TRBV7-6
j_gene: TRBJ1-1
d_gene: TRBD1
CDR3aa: ASRRDRAENTEAF

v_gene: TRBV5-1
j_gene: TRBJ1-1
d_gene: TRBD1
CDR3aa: ASSLRGQGSGTEAF

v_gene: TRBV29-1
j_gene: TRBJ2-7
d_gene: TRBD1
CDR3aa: SVRPGQGKGSSYEQY

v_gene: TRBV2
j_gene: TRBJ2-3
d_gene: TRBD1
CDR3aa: ATGRDRASTDTQY

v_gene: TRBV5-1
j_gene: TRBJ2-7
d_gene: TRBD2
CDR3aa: ASSLPGLAGGPYEQY

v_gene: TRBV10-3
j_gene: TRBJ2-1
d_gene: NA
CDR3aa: AISDRERIRTEQF

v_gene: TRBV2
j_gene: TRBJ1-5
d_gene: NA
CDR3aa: ASSDRVVNQPQH

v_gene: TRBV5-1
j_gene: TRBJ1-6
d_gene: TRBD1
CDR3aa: ASSIGQGALYNSPLH

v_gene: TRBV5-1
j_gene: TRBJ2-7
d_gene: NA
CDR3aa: ASSLFETGGSREQY

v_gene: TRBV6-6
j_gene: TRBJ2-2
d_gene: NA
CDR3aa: ASSSAGNGELF

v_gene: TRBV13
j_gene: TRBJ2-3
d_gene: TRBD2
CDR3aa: ASSFTSGSGTDTQY

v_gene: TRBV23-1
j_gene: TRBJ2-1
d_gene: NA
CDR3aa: ASTTAGFQF

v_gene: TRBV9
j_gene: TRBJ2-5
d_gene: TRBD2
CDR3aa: ASSVGNGGVHQETQY

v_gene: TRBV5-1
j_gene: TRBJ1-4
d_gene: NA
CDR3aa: ASSLGGRPEDEKLF

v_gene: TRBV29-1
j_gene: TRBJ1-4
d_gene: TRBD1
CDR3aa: SVAWTGDNEKLF

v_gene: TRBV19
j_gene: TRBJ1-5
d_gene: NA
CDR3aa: ASSDPRGFRNQPQH

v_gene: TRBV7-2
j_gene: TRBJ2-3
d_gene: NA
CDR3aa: ASSQTPQGADTQY

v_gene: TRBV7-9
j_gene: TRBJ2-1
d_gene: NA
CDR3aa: ASTVTGIEQF

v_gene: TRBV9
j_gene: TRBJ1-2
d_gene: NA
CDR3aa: ASSVGGAPPDGYT

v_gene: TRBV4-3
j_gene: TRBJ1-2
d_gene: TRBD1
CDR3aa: ASSQEPTGGNYGYT

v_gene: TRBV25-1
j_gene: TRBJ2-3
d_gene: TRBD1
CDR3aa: ASSEFAGQGASDTQY

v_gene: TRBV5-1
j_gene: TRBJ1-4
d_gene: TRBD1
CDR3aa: ASSESGTADEKLF

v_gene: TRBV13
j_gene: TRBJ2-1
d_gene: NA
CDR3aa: ASSSGLGMGQF

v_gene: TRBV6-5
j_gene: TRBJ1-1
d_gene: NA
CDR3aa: ASSYGSGIANTEAF